This TCR beta chain derives from a study of blood T cell repertoires in COVID-19. Per the authors' pipeline: Reference gene primer amplification gave estimated nucleated cell counts. Method: immunoSEQ multiplex PCR; TCRdb's copy keeps in-frame clones and lacks some. V and J calls and clone size follow that table, whereas D and trimming were derived from the DNA. The sample yields about 330,000 clones, about 90% seen once. Participant age was roughly 18 to 90 years, and participants resided in fewer than 25 US areas. Recovered Cohort 3 donors showed two negative PCRs, clearance, or symptom resolution. V was cut by 6 bases and J by 4 bases, with 18 bases left in between. Germline V gives CDR1 LNHDA, CDR2 SQIVND (reference sequence). The CDR3 consists of 15 residues.

The V and J genes are TRBV19 and TRBJ1-1, with a tentative D call TRBD1 (5 bases). Material for sequencing was PBMCs or T cells enriched from blood (not recorded which). The clonotype originates from a woman in her 30s who had recovered from COVID-19. CDR3 sequence reads: CASSPGSLGGTEAFF. DNA for the CDR3: TGTGCCAGTAGCCCGGGGTCTCTGGGGGGCACTGAAGCTTTCTTT.